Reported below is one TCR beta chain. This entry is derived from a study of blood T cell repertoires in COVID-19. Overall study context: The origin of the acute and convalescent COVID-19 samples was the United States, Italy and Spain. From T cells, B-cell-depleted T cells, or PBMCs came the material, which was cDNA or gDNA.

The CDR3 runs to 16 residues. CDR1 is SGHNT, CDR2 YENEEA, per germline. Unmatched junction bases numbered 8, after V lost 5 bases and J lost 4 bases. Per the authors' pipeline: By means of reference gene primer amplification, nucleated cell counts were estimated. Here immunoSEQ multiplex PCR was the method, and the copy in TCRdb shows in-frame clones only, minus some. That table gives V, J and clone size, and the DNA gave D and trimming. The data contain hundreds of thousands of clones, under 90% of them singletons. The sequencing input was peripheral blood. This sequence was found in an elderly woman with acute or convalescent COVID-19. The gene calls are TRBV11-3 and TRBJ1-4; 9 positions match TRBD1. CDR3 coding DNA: TGTGCCAGCAGCCCCTCCGGGACAGGGATTAATGAAAAACTGTTTTTT. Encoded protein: CASSPSGTGINEKLFF.